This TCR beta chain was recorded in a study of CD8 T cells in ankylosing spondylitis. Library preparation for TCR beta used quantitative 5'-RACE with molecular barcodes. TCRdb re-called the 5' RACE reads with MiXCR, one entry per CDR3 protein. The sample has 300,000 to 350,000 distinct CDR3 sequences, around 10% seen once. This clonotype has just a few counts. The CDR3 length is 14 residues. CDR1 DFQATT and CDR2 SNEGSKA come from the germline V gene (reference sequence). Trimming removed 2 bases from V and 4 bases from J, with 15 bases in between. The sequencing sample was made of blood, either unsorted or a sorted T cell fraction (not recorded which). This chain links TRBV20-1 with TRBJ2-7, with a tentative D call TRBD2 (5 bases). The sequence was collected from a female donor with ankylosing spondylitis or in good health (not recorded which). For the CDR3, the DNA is TGCAGTGCTAGATATCCTGGGAGAAGTTACGAGCAGTACTTC. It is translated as CSARYPGRSYEQYF.